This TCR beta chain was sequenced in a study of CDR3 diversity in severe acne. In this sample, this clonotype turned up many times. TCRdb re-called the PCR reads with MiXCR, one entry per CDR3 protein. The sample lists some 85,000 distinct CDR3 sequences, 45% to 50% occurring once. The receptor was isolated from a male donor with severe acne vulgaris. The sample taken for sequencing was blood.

DNA of the CDR3: TGTGCCAGTAGTATAGATAACGGAGACACTGAAGCTTTCTTT. It specifies CASSIDNGDTEAFF. The chain employs TRBV19 and TRBJ1-1; D is unresolved. Trimming shortened V by 0 bases and J by 3 bases, and 8 bases separated the two germline ends. Germline assignment: CDR1 LNHDA and CDR2 SQIVND (reference sequence). The length of the CDR3 is 14 residues.